These T cell receptor beta chains were read from a single sample in a study of blood T cell repertoires in COVID-19. Data came from immunoSEQ multiplex PCR; TCRdb stores just in-frame clones and leaves some out. The repertoire holds around 250,000 clones, approximately 85% seen once, with over 1.5% in the top ten. The source material was PBMCs or T cells enriched from blood (not recorded which). Receptors were obtained from a woman aged 50 to 60 who had recovered from COVID-19. Both conserved end residues are trimmed from each CDR3. Fields, in order: CDR3 protein, D gene, V gene, J gene. A D gene is named only where the DNA matches it firmly.

ASSAGQGGLTEAF	TRBD1	TRBV18	TRBJ1-1
ASSSRRQETQY	.	TRBV27	TRBJ2-5
AWSPRGGNTIY	.	TRBV30	TRBJ1-3
ASSPLTGFNEQF	TRBD1	TRBV5-1	TRBJ2-1
ASSLDSNNEQF	.	TRBV12-3/TRBV12-4	TRBJ2-1
ASSISGVLGTEAF	.	TRBV19	TRBJ1-1
ASSRAEHYEQY	.	TRBV19	TRBJ2-7
ASVFGGKAF	.	TRBV7-9	TRBJ1-1
ASSIAPGQSYGYT	TRBD1	TRBV19	TRBJ1-2
ASSRGQGASASSYNEQF	TRBD1	TRBV3-1/TRBV3-2	TRBJ2-1
ASSFVTSGYTEQF	TRBD2	TRBV5-6	TRBJ2-1
ASSVGGSGQETQY	.	TRBV9	TRBJ2-5
ASSVGQGPSNQPQH	TRBD1	TRBV2	TRBJ1-5
ASSLIGGDRGYT	TRBD1	TRBV27	TRBJ1-2
AIGGARQETQY	.	TRBV19	TRBJ2-5
ASTPGLGRADTQY	.	TRBV9	TRBJ2-3
ASSLESGGALAKNIQY	TRBD2	TRBV7-6	TRBJ2-4
ASSLGLAGTELF	TRBD2	TRBV7-2	TRBJ2-2
SASPGQASYEQY	TRBD1	TRBV20-1	TRBJ2-7
ASSFKSQASLNTEAF	.	TRBV18	TRBJ1-1
ARSLTGADNSPLH	.	TRBV7-5	TRBJ1-6
ASTSYNEQF	.	TRBV12-3/TRBV12-4	TRBJ2-1
ASSLLGGLAYEQF	TRBD2	TRBV27	TRBJ2-1
ASYETGELF	.	TRBV28	TRBJ2-2
ASSFPETGGPETQY	TRBD1	TRBV4-1	TRBJ2-5
ASSARSGEQF	.	TRBV18	TRBJ2-1